Listed here are 30 T cell receptor beta chains from one sample, sequenced in a study of T cells after somatic rescue of genetic block. Libraries were prepared by immunoSEQ multiplex PCR; TCRdb keeps only in-frame clonotypes and omits some of them. Of about 72,000 clones listed, under 95% are singletons. Source material: peripheral blood mononuclear cells (PBMCs). These receptors originate from a man aged 25-45 years.

The chain has TRBV10-1 and TRBJ1-4; D perhaps matches TRBD1 (5 bases). V lost 8 bases and J 5 bases, leaving 9 bases between the germline ends. Germline V gene sequence: CDR1 WNHNN, CDR2 SYGVQD (reference sequence). CDR3 length: 12 residues. The CDR3 DNA is TGCGCCAGCGGACACCGGAATGAAAAACTGTTTTTT. Its protein product is CASGHRNEKLFF.

The CDR3 DNA follows: TGTGCCAGCAGTTTAGGACTCAAACCCTACGAGCAGTACTTC. Translation gives CASSLGLKPYEQYF. The chain carries TRBV27 and TRBJ2-7, with D tentatively TRBD2 (5 bases). CDR1 MNHEY and CDR2 SMNVEV come from the germline V gene (reference sequence). The CDR3 length is 14 residues. V was trimmed by 2 bases and J by 2 bases, leaving 10 bases between them.

The J gene is TRBJ2-6, the V gene TRBV6-6; D unclear. The CDR3 loop spans 15 amino acids. Between the trimmed V and J ends, which lost 7 bases and 0 bases, there was a span of 10 bases. Per the germline V gene, CDR1 is MNHNY and CDR2 is SVGAGI (reference sequence). CDR3 protein: CASTYSDSGANVLTF. CDR3 nucleotides: TGTGCCAGCACCTACTCAGACTCTGGGGCCAACGTCCTGACTTTC.

This sequence joins TRBV27 and TRBJ1-1, with a possible D match to TRBD1 (5 bases). This CDR3 has 14 residues. Germline loops: CDR1 MNHEY, CDR2 SMNVEV (reference sequence). Trimming cost V 6 bases and J 1 base, with 12 bases left between them. CDR3 region: CASRLTASNTEAFF. The CDR3 bases are TGTGCCAGCAGGTTGACAGCATCGAACACTGAAGCTTTCTTT.

This chain connects TRBV28 to TRBJ2-1, with 8 positions matching TRBD2. The V gene end was trimmed by 4 bases and the J gene end by 5 bases; junction bases not matched to a gene: 7. The CDR3 has 15 residues. The germline CDR1 and CDR2 sequences are MDHEN and SYDVKM. The CDR3 reads CASSSILAGNNEQFF. In nucleotides, the CDR3 is TGTGCCAGCAGTTCCATCCTAGCGGGCAACAATGAGCAGTTCTTC.

The genes are TRBV5-4 and TRBJ2-7; either TRBD1 or TRBD2 may fit D (5 bases each). Trimming took 0 bases from V and 6 from J, leaving 7 bases between them. The CDR3 consists of 12 residues. Germline V gene lookup returns CDR1 SGHNT and CDR2 YYREEE (reference sequence). CDR3 in DNA: TGTGCCAGCAGCTTGGCTGGGGGCGAGCAGTACTTC. This translates into CASSLAGGEQYF.

CDR3 sequence reads: CASSYRGQVRDQPQHF. The CDR3 bases are TGTGCCAGCAGTTACAGGGGACAGGTGAGGGATCAGCCCCAGCATTTT. The genes are TRBV6-5 and TRBJ1-5; TRBD1 matches 8 bases. The V segment lost 2 bases and the J segment 5 bases; nucleotides outside the gene matches: 8. The CDR3 is made up of 16 amino acids. CDR1 and CDR2 from the germline V gene are MNHEY and SVGAGI.

V gene TRBV19 combines with J gene TRBJ2-1; D gene uncertain. The CDR3 runs 12 residues. V lost 2 bases and J lost 6, with 5 bases in between. Germline assignment: CDR1 LNHDA and CDR2 SQIVND (reference sequence). CDR3 sequence reads: CASSIIPNEQFF. The CDR3 DNA reads as TGTGCCAGTAGTATAATACCCAATGAGCAGTTCTTC.

The chain recombines TRBV7-2 with TRBJ2-7; 9 positions agree with TRBD1. V dropped 5 bases and J dropped 6; count of bases not matched to a gene: 8. Germline lookup yields CDR1 SGHTA and CDR2 FQGNSA. The CDR3 is 14 residues long. The CDR3 DNA reads TGTGCCAGCAGCGCCACAGGGGGCCCAGCCGAGCAGTACTTC. Amino acids: CASSATGGPAEQYF.

This chain's CDR3 is CASKNRDSTDTQYF. CDR3 DNA: TGTGCCAGCAAGAACCGGGACAGCACAGATACGCAGTATTTT. This chain connects TRBV2 to TRBJ2-3; possibly TRBD1 or TRBD2 for D (5 bases each). CDR1 SNHLY and CDR2 FYNNEI come from the germline V gene. V shed 7 bases and J shed 0 bases, with 11 bases lying between them. The CDR3 has 14 amino acids. The full variable domain, with the rest looked up from reference TRBV2 and TRBJ2-3, is EPEVTQTPSHQVTQMGQEVILRCVPISNHLYFYWYRQILGQKVEFLVSFYNNEISEKSEIFDDQFSVERPDGSNFTLKIRSTKLEDSAMYFCASKNRDSTDTQYFGPGTRLTVL.

The chain links TRBV27 to TRBJ2-3; tentatively, D is TRBD2 (6 bases). CDR1 is MNHEY, CDR2 SMNVEV, per germline (reference sequence). The CDR3 has 15 amino acids. V dropped 4 bases and J dropped 1 base, with 12 bases sitting between them. CDR3 residues: CASSSGLKGTDTQYF. For the CDR3, the DNA is TGTGCCAGCAGTTCAGGACTAAAAGGCACAGATACGCAGTATTTT.

This clone was recorded once. This sequence joins TRBV5-6 and TRBJ2-4, with a tentative D call TRBD1 (6 bases). V was cut by 0 bases and J by 6 bases, with 10 bases left in between. The CDR3 loop spans 14 amino acids. Germline V CDR1 and CDR2: SGHDT, YYEEEE. Here the CDR3 reads CASSLAGVGNIQYF. As DNA, the CDR3 is TGTGCCAGCAGCTTGGCAGGGGTTGGAAACATTCAGTACTTC.

V is TRBV27 and J is TRBJ1-2; weak D call: TRBD1 (6 bases). The CDR3 runs 13 residues. Trimming shortened V by 4 bases and J by 7 bases, and 13 bases separated the two germline ends. Germline CDR1 is MNHEY and CDR2 is SMNVEV (reference sequence). The CDR3 loop is CASSSRQDGGYTF. The CDR3 DNA is TGTGCCAGCAGTTCCCGACAGGATGGTGGCTACACCTTC.

The chain recombines TRBV18 with TRBJ2-7; TRBD1 agrees at 8 bases. The CDR3 totals 13 residues. V gave up 6 bases and J gave up 2 bases; unmatched junction bases: 3. Germline loops: CDR1 KGHSH, CDR2 LQKENI. The CDR3 DNA reads as TGTGCCAGCTCCGGACAGGGTGCCTACGAGCAGTACTTC. Residues: CASSGQGAYEQYF.

The genes are TRBV2 and TRBJ1-6; no reliable D call. The length of the CDR3 is 12 residues. Trimming removed 8 bases from V and 4 bases from J, with 6 bases in between. Germline CDR1 and CDR2: SNHLY and FYNNEI. CDR3 sequence (DNA): TGTGCCAGCGGGCTTTATAATTCACCCCTCCACTTT. It codes for CASGLYNSPLHF.

V gene TRBV10-3 combines with J gene TRBJ1-1, with D possibly matching TRBD1 (5 bases). This CDR3 region has 14 residues. In germline, CDR1 is ENHRY, CDR2 SYGVKD. V lost 4 bases and J 1 base, leaving 10 bases between the germline ends. This CDR3 reads CAISGGSQNTEAFF. CDR3 in DNA: TGTGCCATCAGTGGGGGCAGCCAGAACACTGAAGCTTTCTTT.

This clone was seen a single time. The chain joins TRBV11-2 to TRBJ1-2; D call uncertain. This CDR3 spans 15 amino acids. V dropped 4 bases and J dropped 2 bases, with 14 bases sitting between them. Germline values: CDR1 SGHAT, CDR2 FQNNGV. The CDR3 reads CASSSPRALNYGYTF. CDR3 DNA sequence: TGTGCCAGCAGCTCCCCCCGGGCCTTAAACTATGGCTACACCTTC.

This chain uses TRBV19 with TRBJ2-7, with 7 bases matching TRBD2. The CDR3 runs to 15 residues. The ends lost 8 bases at V and 6 bases at J; junction bases unmatched: 16. Germline V gene sequence: CDR1 LNHDA, CDR2 SQIVND (reference sequence). The CDR3 DNA sequence: TGTGCCAGTCGGGCAGCGGGGCTGCTAGCCACCGAGCAGTACTTC. Amino acids: CASRAAGLLATEQYF.

For this clone: Different DNA sequences within this sample yield the same CDR3. The chain couples TRBV10-1 to TRBJ2-7; D remains ambiguous. CDR1 and CDR2 from the germline V gene are WNHNN and SYGVQD (reference sequence). Trimming removed 3 bases from V and 0 bases from J, with 6 bases in between. The CDR3 length is 13 residues. CDR3 DNA: TGCGCCAGCAGTGAATCAGGCTCCTACGAGCAGTACTTC. Protein product: CASSESGSYEQYF.

The chain is built from TRBV6-5 and TRBJ2-1, with 7 positions matching TRBD1. There are 11 residues in the CDR3. The V gene's germline CDR1 is MNHEY and CDR2 SVGAGI. The V segment lost 9 bases and the J segment 16 bases; nucleotides outside the gene matches: 12. The CDR3 coding sequence is TGTGCCAGAAGAAAGACAGGGACCAGATTCTTC. Translating it yields CARRKTGTRFF.

This clone was seen just once. The chain joins TRBV11-2 to TRBJ2-7; 8 bases are shared with TRBD2. With V trimmed by 5 bases and J by 5 bases, 14 bases remained unmatched. Germline values: CDR1 SGHAT, CDR2 FQNNGV. This CDR3 has 16 amino acids. For the CDR3, the DNA is TGTGCCAGCAGCCGCTCGGGACTAGAGCGTACCCACGAGCAGTACTTC. Protein sequence: CASSRSGLERTHEQYF.

V and J are TRBV18 and TRBJ2-4; D ambiguous. CDR3 length equals 17 residues. CDR1 is KGHSH, CDR2 LQKENI, per germline. Trimming removed 3 bases at V and 1 base at J, with 16 bases between. The DNA for the CDR3 is TGTGCCAGCTCACCTCAACAAGGGCGATCCGCCAAAAACATTCAGTACTTC. Amino acid sequence: CASSPQQGRSAKNIQYF.

Relative to its sample, this clone is medium-sized. The chain links TRBV10-1 to TRBJ1-1; D call uncertain. This CDR3 is 16 amino acids long. Germline CDR1 WNHNN, CDR2 SYGVQD (reference sequence). Trimming took off 3 bases at V and 1 base at J, with 15 bases between the two ends. The CDR3 sequence is CASSDRADVRNTEAFF. The CDR3 region has the DNA TGCGCCAGCAGTGACCGGGCGGACGTGAGGAACACTGAAGCTTTCTTT.

This chain links TRBV11-2 with TRBJ2-7; a possible D gene is TRBD1 (6 bases). V was shortened by 5 bases and J by 2 bases, with 16 bases between the two germline ends. The CDR3 totals 15 residues. The germline CDR1 and CDR2 sequences are SGHAT and FQNNGV. Here the CDR3 DNA reads TGTGCCAGCAGCGTAAGCTCCTACAGGGCCTACGAGCAGTACTTC. It translates to CASSVSSYRAYEQYF.

The chain carries TRBV21-1 and TRBJ2-7; the table's D call of TRBD2 was not tested on the DNA. TRBV21-1 is listed as a pseudogene. The CDR3 is made up of 17 amino acids. The CDR3 protein is CASSKERGWRGPKEQYF. CDR3 nucleotide sequence: TGTGCCAGCAGCAAAGAGAGGGGTTGGAGGGGCCCGAAGGAGCAGTACTTC.

The chain joins TRBV19 to TRBJ2-1; either TRBD1 or TRBD2 may fit D (5 bases each). The CDR3 is 16 residues long. CDR1 LNHDA and CDR2 SQIVND come from the germline V gene (reference sequence). V lost 6 bases to trimming and J lost 4 bases, with 19 bases between them. CDR3 residues: CASRISGTGIYNEQFF. In nucleotides, the CDR3 is TGTGCCAGTAGGATCTCCGGGACGGGGATATACAATGAGCAGTTCTTC. The full variable domain, with the rest looked up from reference TRBV19 and TRBJ2-1, is DGGITQSPKYLFRKEGQNVTLSCEQNLNHDAMYWYRQDPGQGLRLIYYSQIVNDFQKGDIAEGYSVSREKKESFPLTVTSAQKNPTAFYLCASRISGTGIYNEQFFGPGTRLTVL.

The rearrangement links TRBV5-1 to TRBJ2-3; 13 positions match TRBD2. Germline V gene lookup returns CDR1 SGHRS and CDR2 YFSETQ. CDR3 size: 15 residues. The J segment lost 6 bases and the V segment lost 4 bases, leaving 5 bases of the junction unmatched. Here the CDR3 DNA reads TGCGCCAGCAGCCTATGGACTAGCGGGAGTGATACGCAGTATTTT. Protein product: CASSLWTSGSDTQYF.

This chain uses TRBV13 with TRBJ2-3, with 13 bases identical to TRBD2. This CDR3 spans 17 amino acids. In germline, CDR1 is PRHDT, CDR2 FYEKMQ (reference sequence). V gave up 4 bases and J gave up 5 bases; unmatched junction bases: 9. DNA for the CDR3: TGTGCCAGCAGCTCGGAGGGGACTAGCGGGATTCAAGATACGCAGTATTTT. The encoded protein is CASSSEGTSGIQDTQYF.

This clone was found once. The V call is TRBV7-9, the J call TRBJ1-4; D gene uncertain. This CDR3 is built from 14 residues. Per germline, CDR1 SEHNR and CDR2 FQNEAQ (reference sequence). Trimming pared 2 bases from V and 8 bases from J, leaving 12 bases between. Here the CDR3 reads CASSLNRGAEKLFF. The CDR3 DNA reads TGTGCCAGCAGCTTAAACCGTGGAGCAGAAAAACTGTTTTTT.

The chain uses TRBV18 and TRBJ2-1; maybe TRBD1 (6 bases). Trimming removed 4 bases from V and 4 bases from J, with 14 bases in between. This CDR3 contains 15 residues. Per the germline V gene, CDR1 is KGHSH and CDR2 is LQKENI. The CDR3 sequence: CASSLDRSLYNEQFF. CDR3 coding DNA: TGTGCCAGCTCACTAGACAGGTCACTATACAATGAGCAGTTCTTC. The full variable domain, rest sourced from reference TRBV18 and TRBJ2-1, is NAGVMQNPRHLVRRRGQEARLRCSPMKGHSHVYWYRQLPEEGLKFMVYLQKENIIDESGMPKERFSAEFPKEGPSILRIQQVVRGDSAAYFCASSLDRSLYNEQFFGPGTRLTVL.